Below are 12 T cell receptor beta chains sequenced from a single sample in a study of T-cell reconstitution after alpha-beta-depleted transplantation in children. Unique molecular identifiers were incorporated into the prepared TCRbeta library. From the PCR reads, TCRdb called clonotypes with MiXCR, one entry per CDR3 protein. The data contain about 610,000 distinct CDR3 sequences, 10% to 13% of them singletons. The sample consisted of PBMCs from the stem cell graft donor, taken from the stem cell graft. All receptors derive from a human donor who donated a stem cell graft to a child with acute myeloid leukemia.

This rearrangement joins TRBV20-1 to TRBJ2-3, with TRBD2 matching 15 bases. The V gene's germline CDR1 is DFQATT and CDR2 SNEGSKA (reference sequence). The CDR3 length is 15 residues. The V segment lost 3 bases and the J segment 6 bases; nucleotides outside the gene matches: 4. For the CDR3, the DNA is TGCAGTGCTAGGGGACTAGCGGGAGGTTGGGATACGCAGTATTTT. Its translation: CSARGLAGGWDTQYF.

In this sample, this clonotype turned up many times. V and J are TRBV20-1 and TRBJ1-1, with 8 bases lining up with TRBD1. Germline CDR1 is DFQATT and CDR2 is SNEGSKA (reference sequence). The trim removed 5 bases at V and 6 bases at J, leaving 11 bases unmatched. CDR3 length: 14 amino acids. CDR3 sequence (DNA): TGCAGTGCTCGCAAAGGACAGGGTTCACCTGAAGCTTTCTTT. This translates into CSARKGQGSPEAFF.

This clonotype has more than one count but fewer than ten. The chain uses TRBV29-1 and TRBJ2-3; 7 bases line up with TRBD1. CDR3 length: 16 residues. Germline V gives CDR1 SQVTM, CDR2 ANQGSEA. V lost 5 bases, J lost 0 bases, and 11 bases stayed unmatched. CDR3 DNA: TGCAGCGTTTCCTCGAAACAGGGGCCAAGCACAGATACGCAGTATTTT. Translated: CSVSSKQGPSTDTQYF.

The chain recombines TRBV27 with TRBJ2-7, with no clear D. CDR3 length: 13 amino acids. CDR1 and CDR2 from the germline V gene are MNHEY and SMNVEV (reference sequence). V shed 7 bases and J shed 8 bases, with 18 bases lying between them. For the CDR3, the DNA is TGTGCCAGCACCCCTCGTGGGGTTCACAAGCAGTACTTC. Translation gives CASTPRGVHKQYF.

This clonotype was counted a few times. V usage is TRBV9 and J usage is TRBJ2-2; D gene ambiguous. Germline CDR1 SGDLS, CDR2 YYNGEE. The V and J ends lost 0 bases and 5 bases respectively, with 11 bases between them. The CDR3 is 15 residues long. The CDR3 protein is CASSVAVGETGELFF. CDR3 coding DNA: TGTGCCAGCAGCGTAGCAGTAGGAGAGACCGGGGAGCTGTTTTTT.

The CDR3 protein is CASSEQGQVGNQPQHF. The CDR3 region has the DNA TGTGCCAGCAGTGAACAGGGTCAAGTGGGCAATCAGCCCCAGCATTTT. The chain combines TRBV12-3 or TRBV12-4 with TRBJ1-5; the D gene is possibly TRBD1 (6 bases). This CDR3 has 16 amino acids. Trimming shortened V by 5 bases and J by 2 bases, and 16 bases separated the two germline ends.

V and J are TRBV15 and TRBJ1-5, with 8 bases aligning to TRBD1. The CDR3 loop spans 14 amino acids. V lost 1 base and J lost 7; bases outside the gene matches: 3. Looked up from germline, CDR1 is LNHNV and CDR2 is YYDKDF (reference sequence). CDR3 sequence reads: CATSRGQGSQPQHF. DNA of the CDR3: TGTGCCACCAGCAGAGGACAGGGGTCCCAGCCCCAGCATTTT.

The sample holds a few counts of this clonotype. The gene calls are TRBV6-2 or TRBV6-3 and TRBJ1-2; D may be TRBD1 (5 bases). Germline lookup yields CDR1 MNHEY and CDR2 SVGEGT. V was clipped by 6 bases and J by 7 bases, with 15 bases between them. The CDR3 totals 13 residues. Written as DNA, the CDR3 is TGTGCCAGCAGCCCCCAGGGAATAGGTGGCTACACCTTC. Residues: CASSPQGIGGYTF.

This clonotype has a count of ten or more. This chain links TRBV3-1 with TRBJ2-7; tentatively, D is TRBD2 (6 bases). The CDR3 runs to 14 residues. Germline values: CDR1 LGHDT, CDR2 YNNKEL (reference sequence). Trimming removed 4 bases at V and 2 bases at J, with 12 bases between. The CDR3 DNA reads TGTGCCAGCAGCCTAGGGACTGGGACCTACGAGCAGTACTTC. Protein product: CASSLGTGTYEQYF.

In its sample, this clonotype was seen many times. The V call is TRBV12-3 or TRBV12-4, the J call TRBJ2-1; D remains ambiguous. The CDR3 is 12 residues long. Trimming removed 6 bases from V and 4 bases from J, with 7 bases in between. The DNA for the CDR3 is TGTGCCAGCAGCCTCATGTACAATGAGCAGTTCTTC. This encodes CASSLMYNEQFF.

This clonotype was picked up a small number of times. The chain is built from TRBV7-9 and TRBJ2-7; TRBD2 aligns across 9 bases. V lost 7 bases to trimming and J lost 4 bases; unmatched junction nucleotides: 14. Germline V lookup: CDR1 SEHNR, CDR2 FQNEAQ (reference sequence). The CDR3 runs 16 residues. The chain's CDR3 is CASTPPGVAGVYEQYF. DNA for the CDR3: TGTGCCAGCACCCCTCCCGGGGTAGCGGGAGTATACGAGCAGTACTTC. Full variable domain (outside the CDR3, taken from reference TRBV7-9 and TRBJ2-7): DTGVSQNPRHKITKRGQNVTFRCDPISEHNRLYWYRQTLGQGPEFLTYFQNEAQLEKSRLLSDRFSAERPKGSFSTLEIQRTEQGDSAMYLCASTPPGVAGVYEQYFGPGTRLTVT.

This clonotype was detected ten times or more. The CDR3 sequence is CASSLVGSINYGYTF. The CDR3 DNA reads as TGCGCCAGCAGCTTGGTGGGCTCCATTAACTATGGCTACACCTTC. The chain uses TRBV5-1 and TRBJ1-2; D unresolved. Trimming removed 0 bases from V and 1 base from J, with 10 bases in between. The CDR3 is made up of 15 amino acids. Germline loops: CDR1 SGHRS, CDR2 YFSETQ.